A selection of T cell receptor beta chains follows, all from one sample in a study of glioma-infiltrating T cells after dendritic cell vaccination. TCRdb keeps only in-frame clones here, not all; method: immunoSEQ multiplex PCR. The repertoire holds 71,000 or so clones, about four fifths seen once, with approximately 7.9% in the top ten. Source: blood, taken before dendritic cell vaccination. Receptors originate from a human donor with glioblastoma. Each CDR3 is given with its conserved first and last residue. A D gene is named only where the DNA matches it firmly. Clone size, where shown, is once, few, many, or a class for clones that have expanded.

>TRBJ2-6|TRBV30|-|-
TGTGCCTGGAGTGCTTTCTCTGGGGCCAACGTCCTGACTTTC
CAWSAFSGANVLTF
>TRBJ1-1|TRBV2|-|-
TGTGCCAGCGGCCCGAGGTCGAACCTCAACACTGAAGCTTTCTTT
CASGPRSNLNTEAFF
>TRBJ2-5|TRBV5-1|TRBD1|-
TGCGCCAGCAGCTCATCGTCGACAGGGCGGGAGACCCAGTACTTC
CASSSSSTGRETQYF
>TRBJ1-1|TRBV7-8|-|-
TGTGCCAGCAGCATAAACCCAGGGCCAGCTTTCTTT
CASSINPGPAFF
>TRBJ2-7|TRBV5-1|TRBD1|-
TGCGCCAGCAGCTCCGGGACAGGGGGCAGCTCCTACGAGCAGTACTTC
CASSSGTGGSSYEQYF
>TRBJ1-1|TRBV29-1|-|-
TGCAGCGTTGAAGTAGCAGTTGAAGCTTTCTTT
CSVEVAVEAFF
>TRBJ1-1|TRBV2|TRBD1|-
TGTGCCAGCAGCCTCCGACAGGGTAACACTGAAGCTTTCTTT
CASSLRQGNTEAFF
>TRBJ2-5|TRBV18|TRBD2|-
TGTGCCAGCTCACCCCCGGGGGGGAACCAAGAGACCCAGTACTTC
CASSPPGGNQETQYF
>TRBJ2-7|TRBV5-8|-|once
TGTGCCAGCAGCTCCCCGGGGTGGGCCTACGAGCAGTACTTC
CASSSPGWAYEQYF
>TRBJ2-5|TRBV7-8|TRBD2|-
TGTGCCAGCCGCCCAGGACTAGCGGAGGAAGAGACCCAGTACTTC
CASRPGLAEEETQYF
>TRBJ2-5|TRBV11-2|-|-
TGTGCCAGCAGCCCTCAACGGGAGACCCAGTACTTC
CASSPQRETQYF
>TRBJ2-7|TRBV19|TRBD1|-
TGTGCCAGTAGTCCGGGGACAGCGGAAACCTACGAGCAGTACTTC
CASSPGTAETYEQYF
>TRBJ2-1|TRBV15|TRBD2|-
TGTGCCACCAGCAGAACTAGCGGGGGGGCCAAAAAGGAGCAGTTCTTC
CATSRTSGGAKKEQFF
>TRBJ1-5|TRBV2|TRBD1|-
TGTGCCAGCAGTGGAGGACAGGGGAGCAATCAGCCCCAGCATTTT
CASSGGQGSNQPQHF
>TRBJ2-7|TRBV4-3|TRBD1|-
TGCGCCAGCAGCCAAGCCGATCAGCTTACAGGGGGCTACGAGCAGTACTTC
CASSQADQLTGGYEQYF
>TRBJ1-2|TRBV6-1|TRBD1|many
TGTGCCAGCAGTGAATGGCAGGGGGTCGGCTACACCTTC
CASSEWQGVGYTF
>TRBJ1-1|TRBV5-1|-|-
TGCGCCAGCAGCTCGGACAGACCGAGGAACACTGAAGCTTTCTTT
CASSSDRPRNTEAFF
>TRBJ1-6|TRBV5-4|-|-
TGTGCCAGCAGCCTGGACCCCCAGGAATCACCCCTCCACTTT
CASSLDPQESPLHF
>TRBJ2-7|TRBV5-1|-|-
TGCGCCAGCAGCTTGCGGCAAGGAGGGGACGAGCAGTACTTC
CASSLRQGGDEQYF
>TRBJ2-3|TRBV2|-|-
TGTGCCAGCAGTTACGAGAGGGATACGCAGTATTTT
CASSYERDTQYF
>TRBJ2-4|TRBV6-5|TRBD1|-
TGTGCCAGCAGTCCTCAGGGGGAAAACATTCAGTACTTC
CASSPQGENIQYF
>TRBJ1-1|TRBV6-6|TRBD1|once
TGTGCCAGCAGAAAAAGACAGGGAGGCACTGAAGCTTTCTTT
CASRKRQGGTEAFF
>TRBJ2-1|TRBV2|-|-
TGTGCCAGCAATGGCAACTCCTACAATGAGCAGTTCTTC
CASNGNSYNEQFF
>TRBJ2-7|TRBV2|-|many
TGTGCCAGCAGACTTTCGACAGGATCCTACGAGCAGTACTTC
CASRLSTGSYEQYF
>TRBJ2-7|TRBV18|TRBD1|few
TGTGCCAGCTCACCACGGGACAGTAGTTCCTACGAGCAGTACTTC
CASSPRDSSSYEQYF